These 5 T cell receptor beta chains originate from one sample sequenced in a study of Graves' ophthalmopathy and Graves' hyperthyroidism. Amplification of TCR beta CDR3 regions used RNA transcripts. A first-round RT-PCR used HTBI primers, followed by a second-round multiplex PCR. TCRdb re-called the multiplex PCR reads through MiXCR, storing one row per CDR3 protein. The sample consists of about 740,000 distinct CDR3 sequences, roughly two fifths of them appearing once. Sample: peripheral blood. Receptor source: an adult man with Graves' ophthalmopathy.

Comment on this clonotype: Just one base apart from a much larger clone, this may be a read error. The chain uses TRBV20-1 and TRBJ2-5; 8 nucleotides align to TRBD2. V lost 4 bases, J lost 5 bases, and 9 bases stayed unmatched. Germline V CDR1 and CDR2: DFQATT, SNEGSKA (reference sequence). The CDR3 totals 14 residues. The CDR3 coding sequence is TGCAGTGCTACCTCGAGCGGGAGACGGGAGACCCAGTACTTC. This encodes CSATSSGRRETQYF.

The chain has TRBV29-1 and TRBJ1-1; D ambiguous. Trimming cost V 8 bases and J 4 bases, with 14 bases left between them. Germline CDR1 reads SQVTM; CDR2 reads ANQGSEA. CDR3 length: 12 amino acids. The DNA for the CDR3 is TGCAGCAGTTTCCGTTCCCCCACTGAAGCTTTCTTT. Its protein product is CSSFRSPTEAFF.

This chain links TRBV10-3 with TRBJ1-1; TRBD1 might be the D (5 bases). Trimming took 7 bases from V and 3 from J, leaving 9 bases between them. CDR3 length: 12 residues. Germline V gene lookup returns CDR1 ENHRY and CDR2 SYGVKD. The CDR3 is CAIKSGDTEAFF. CDR3 nucleotides: TGTGCCATCAAGTCGGGGGACACTGAAGCTTTCTTT.

This chain connects TRBV7-9 to TRBJ1-3; D not resolved. V lost 1 base and J lost 0, with 10 bases in between. The CDR3 is 16 residues long. Germline assignment: CDR1 SEHNR and CDR2 FQNEAQ (reference sequence). CDR3 in DNA: TGTGCCAGCAGCTTAGTCTCCCGGGGCTCTGGAAACACCATATATTTT. This translates into CASSLVSRGSGNTIYF.

The table lists this clonotype with many counts. CDR3 sequence reads: CATSRDPRTGSNTEAFF. In DNA, the CDR3 is TGTGCCACCAGCAGAGATCCCAGGACAGGCTCGAACACTGAAGCTTTCTTT. The chain carries TRBV15 and TRBJ1-1; 7 bases are a match to TRBD1. CDR3 length equals 17 residues. With V trimmed by 0 bases and J by 1 base, 8 bases remained unmatched. CDR1 and CDR2 (germline): LNHNV, YYDKDF (reference sequence).